This note documents a single T cell receptor (beta chain) sequence. Sequencing used immunoSEQ multiplex PCR; TCRdb keeps in-frame clones, though not all of them. The top ten clones hold 0.37% of a sample with 2 million to 2.5 million clones, around 93% of them seen once. CDR3 length: 15 residues. Germline lookup yields CDR1 ENHRY and CDR2 SYGVKD. The germline V and J ends were trimmed by 4 bases and 0 bases, with 10 bases remaining between them. This sample stems from a study of shared clonotypes between healthy human individuals. J is TRBJ1-5 and V is TRBV10-3; the D gene is possibly TRBD1 (5 bases). The sequenced sample consisted of naive CD4+ T cells from PBMCs. Subset denoted: CD45RA+ positively selected. This TCR came from a man aged 18 to 30 in good health. Some clones in this sample may be carry-over from other donors' samples. In nucleotides, the CDR3 is TGTGCCATCAGTGGGGGGACGGTTAGCAATCAGCCCCAGCATTTT. This gives the protein CAISGGTVSNQPQHF.